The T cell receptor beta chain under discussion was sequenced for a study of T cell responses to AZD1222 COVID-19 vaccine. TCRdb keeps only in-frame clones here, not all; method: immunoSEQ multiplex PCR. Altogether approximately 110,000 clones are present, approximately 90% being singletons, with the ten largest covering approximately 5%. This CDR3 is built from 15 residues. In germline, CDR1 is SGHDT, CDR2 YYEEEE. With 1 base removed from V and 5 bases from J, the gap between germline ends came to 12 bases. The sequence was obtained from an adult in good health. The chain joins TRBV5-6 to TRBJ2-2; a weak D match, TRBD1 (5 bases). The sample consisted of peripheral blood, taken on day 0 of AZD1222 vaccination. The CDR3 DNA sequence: TGTGCCAGCAGCTTGTCGCAGGGCTGGACCGGGGAGCTGTTTTTT. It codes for CASSLSQGWTGELFF.